This TCR beta chain was found in a study of shared clonotypes between healthy human individuals. Background on the study: The plates for each donor numbered three CD4 naive, three CD4 memory, two CD8 naive and one CD8 memory. General observations from the study: What naive subsets generally showed was a larger estimated richness than memory subsets showed. Four donors had around 5% of their naive CD4 clonotypes in common.

Measured with immunoSEQ multiplex PCR; TCRdb has only the in-frame clones, and not every one. The sample lists 750,000 to 1,000,000 clones; roughly 92% were seen once. Of note for this clone: Its antigen is unknown.

CDR3 length: 16 amino acids. The V and J ends lost 5 bases and 5 bases, in that order; junction bases with no gene match: 6. Germline CDR1 and CDR2: SEHNR and FQNEAQ (reference sequence). Positive CCR7 selection of CD45RO-negative cells yielded the naive CD8 cells, and terminally differentiated effector memory CD45RA+ cells were excluded. Donors were Caucasian adults residing in Nashville, Tennessee, USA. Sequencing was performed on naive CD8+ T cells sorted from blood. The TCR comes from a man between 25 and 39 years old in good health. The rearrangement uses TRBV7-9 and TRBJ2-5, with 15 positions matching TRBD2. CDR3 region: CASSPSGTSGRETQYF. CDR3 coding DNA: TGTGCCAGCAGCCCATCAGGGACTAGCGGGAGGGAGACCCAGTACTTC. The full variable domain, in which reference TRBV7-9 and TRBJ2-5 provide the parts outside the CDR3, is DTGVSQNPRHKITKRGQNVTFRCDPISEHNRLYWYRQTLGQGPEFLTYFQNEAQLEKSRLLSDRFSAERPKGSFSTLEIQRTEQGDSAMYLCASSPSGTSGRETQYFGPGTRLLVL.